This T cell receptor (beta chain) was sequenced during a study of cytotoxic CD8 clonotypes in ibrutinib-treated CLL. Study-wide results and limits: Sustained-remission patients were sampled at different times than progressing patients were. T-cell clonality at baseline went above that of age-matched healthy donors and rose and fell with circulating CD8+ T-cell counts.

This clone appeared a single time. Its target is not known. Assay: immunoSEQ multiplex PCR; the TCRdb copy retains only in-frame clones and omits some. The sample lists 150,000 or so clones; over 75% were seen once. Libraries of TCR beta were made from roughly 1.8 micrograms of genomic DNA that came from cryopreserved PBMCs. The sequence derives from a human donor with chronic lymphocytic leukemia. Sample: PBMCs, taken after 36 months of ibrutinib treatment.

The CDR3 loop reads CASDRGRDQPQHF. The CDR3 DNA sequence: TGCGCCAGCGACAGGGGGCGGGATCAGCCCCAGCATTTT. The chain couples TRBV10-1 to TRBJ1-5; 10 positions match TRBD1. The V and J ends lost 8 bases and 5 bases, in that order; junction bases with no gene match: 3. The germline V gene has CDR1 WNHNN and CDR2 SYGVQD (reference sequence). The CDR3 has 13 amino acids.